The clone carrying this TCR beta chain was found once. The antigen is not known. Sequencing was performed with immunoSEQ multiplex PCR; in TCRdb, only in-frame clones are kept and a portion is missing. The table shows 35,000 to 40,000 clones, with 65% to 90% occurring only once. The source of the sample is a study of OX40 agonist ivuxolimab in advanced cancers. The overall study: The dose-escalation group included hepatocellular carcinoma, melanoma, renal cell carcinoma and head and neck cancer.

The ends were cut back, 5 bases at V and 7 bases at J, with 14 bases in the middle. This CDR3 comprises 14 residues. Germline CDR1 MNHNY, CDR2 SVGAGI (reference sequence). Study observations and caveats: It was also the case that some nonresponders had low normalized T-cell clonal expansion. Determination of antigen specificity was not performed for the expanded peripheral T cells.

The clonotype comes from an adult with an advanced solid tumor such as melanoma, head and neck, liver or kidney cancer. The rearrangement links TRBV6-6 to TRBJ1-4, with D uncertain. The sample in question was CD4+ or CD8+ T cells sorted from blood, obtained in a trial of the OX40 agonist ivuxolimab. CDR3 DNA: TGTGCCAGCAGTACCGGAGGGTACGGTGAAAAACTGTTTTTT. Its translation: CASSTGGYGEKLFF.